What follows are 30 T cell receptor beta chains derived from one specimen sequenced in a study of siplizumab effects on memory and regulatory T cells. No antigens are known for them. Assay used: immunoSEQ multiplex PCR; TCRdb lists only in-frame clones, some missing. The sample consists of 10,000 or so clones, approximately 40% of them appearing once. An approximately six-day coculture at 37°C was performed with the mixed lymphocyte reaction cells. Sequencing was performed on CFSE-low (dividing) CD8+ T cells sorted from an allogeneic mixed lymphocyte reaction. The origin of the receptors is a human donor in good health; the cells came from an allogeneic mixed lymphocyte reaction.

The chain combines TRBV27 with TRBJ2-4; 9 bases map to TRBD2. This CDR3 is built from 16 residues. Germline loops: CDR1 MNHEY, CDR2 SMNVEV (reference sequence). Trimming cost V 6 bases and J 4 bases; bases outside gene matches: 10. CDR3 in DNA: TGTGCCAGCAGCTCCCGACTAGCGGAAGGGAAAAACATTCAGTACTTC. This encodes CASSSRLAEGKNIQYF.

V gene TRBV7-1 combines with J gene TRBJ2-2; D gene uncertain. TRBV7-1 is an ORF; its function is uncertain. V dropped 8 bases and J dropped 1 base, with 5 bases sitting between them. The length of the CDR3 is 12 residues. CDR3 bases: TGTGCCAGCCCGGGGAACACCGGGGAGCTGTTTTTT. The encoded protein is CASPGNTGELFF.

This CDR3 is CASSVAGSRDNEQFF. Written as DNA, the CDR3 is TGTGCCAGCAGCGTAGCGGGATCTAGGGACAATGAGCAGTTCTTC. This chain joins TRBV9 and TRBJ2-1, with TRBD2 as a possible D gene (5 bases). CDR1 and CDR2 from the germline V gene are SGDLS and YYNGEE. CDR3 length: 15 residues. V was clipped by 0 bases and J by 5 bases, with 12 bases between them.

In its sample, this clone ranks as medium-sized. Written as DNA, the CDR3 is TGCAGCGTTGAAGAATTGGGGGACTATAATTCACCCCTCCACTTT. Its translation is CSVEELGDYNSPLHF. The chain has TRBV29-1 and TRBJ1-6; tentative D call: TRBD1 (5 bases). The CDR3 extends over 15 amino acids. V gave up 0 bases and J gave up 3 bases, with 9 bases separating them. Germline CDR1 reads SQVTM; CDR2 reads ANQGSEA.

This clone has just a few counts. The chain recombines TRBV27 with TRBJ2-7; 8 positions agree with TRBD2. Germline V gene lookup returns CDR1 MNHEY and CDR2 SMNVEV (reference sequence). J gave up 3 bases and V 3 bases, and 10 bases lay outside the gene matches. This CDR3 is 16 amino acids long. As DNA, the CDR3 is TGTGCCAGCAGTTTCATTGCGGGGGGACTGAACTACGAGCAGTACTTC. Amino acid sequence: CASSFIAGGLNYEQYF.

This chain connects TRBV4-2 to TRBJ2-5; D gene uncertain. TRBJ2-7 matches the DNA end more closely, so the J call is doubtful. CDR1 and CDR2 from the germline V gene are LGHNA and YNFKEQ. There are 14 residues in the CDR3. CDR3 DNA: TGTGCCAGCAGCCAAGAGGCCCCCGCCTACGAGCAGTACTTC. Translated, it gives CASSQEAPAYEQYF.

This clone was seen only a few times. The rearrangement uses TRBV4-1 and TRBJ2-7, with D uncertain. Trimming took 1 base from V and 2 from J, leaving 12 bases between them. The V gene's germline CDR1 is MGHRA and CDR2 YSYEKL. The CDR3 sequence is 15 residues long. CDR3 nucleotides: TGCGCCAGCAGCCAAGTTTACAGCCCAGCCTACGAGCAGTACTTC. As protein: CASSQVYSPAYEQYF.

DNA of the CDR3: TGTGCCAGCAGTTGGGGGGAAACCTACGAGCAGTACTTC. As protein: CASSWGETYEQYF. The chain employs TRBV2 and TRBJ2-7, with D maybe TRBD2 (6 bases). The CDR3 length is 13 residues. The ends were cut back, 5 bases at V and 2 bases at J, with 10 bases in the middle. Germline V CDR1 and CDR2: SNHLY, FYNNEI. Looking up the rest from reference TRBV2 and TRBJ2-7 gives the full variable domain: EPEVTQTPSHQVTQMGQEVILRCVPISNHLYFYWYRQILGQKVEFLVSFYNNEISEKSEIFDDQFSVERPDGSNFTLKIRSTKLEDSAMYFCASSWGETYEQYFGPGTRLTVT.

This clone was observed a handful of times. This rearrangement joins TRBV13 to TRBJ2-1; possible D gene TRBD1, 5 bases. Trimming shortened V by 0 bases and J by 0 bases, and 9 bases separated the two germline ends. The germline V gene has CDR1 PRHDT and CDR2 FYEKMQ (reference sequence). CDR3 length equals 16 residues. Here the CDR3 DNA reads TGTGCCAGCAGCTTAGGAGGACAACTCTCCTACAATGAGCAGTTCTTC. Its protein is CASSLGGQLSYNEQFF.

The chain links TRBV6-6 to TRBJ2-5, with D hard to call. The CDR3 is made up of 11 amino acids. The V end was cut by 10 bases, the J end by 4 bases, with 10 bases between. The V gene's germline CDR1 is MNHNY and CDR2 SVGAGI (reference sequence). This CDR3 is CATGWTETQYF. CDR3 sequence (DNA): TGTGCCACCGGGTGGACAGAGACCCAGTACTTC.

The chain has TRBV19 and TRBJ2-7; 8 nucleotides agree with TRBD1. The CDR3 is made up of 14 amino acids. Per germline, CDR1 LNHDA and CDR2 SQIVND (reference sequence). Unmatched junction bases numbered 6, after V lost 6 bases and J lost 2 bases. CDR3 loop: CASSATTGAYEQYF. In DNA form, the CDR3 reads TGTGCCAGTAGCGCTACGACAGGGGCCTACGAGCAGTACTTC.

The chain employs TRBV4-3 and TRBJ2-5; D not resolved. Trimming removed 5 bases at V and 0 bases at J, with 13 bases between. Looked up from germline, CDR1 is LGHNA and CDR2 is YSLEER. The CDR3 runs to 15 residues. The chain's CDR3 is CASSAGVSNQETQYF. The CDR3 DNA reads TGCGCCAGCAGCGCAGGTGTTTCGAACCAAGAGACCCAGTACTTC.

The V call is TRBV28, the J call TRBJ2-1; D possibly corresponds to TRBD1 (6 bases). Germline V lookup: CDR1 MDHEN, CDR2 SYDVKM. V gave up 5 bases and J gave up 7 bases, with 15 bases separating them. There are 14 residues in the CDR3. For the CDR3, the DNA is TGTGCCAGCAGTATAGTCGGACAGATAAATGAGCAGTTCTTC. It encodes CASSIVGQINEQFF. The full variable domain, in which reference TRBV28 and TRBJ2-1 provide the parts outside the CDR3, is DVKVTQSSRYLVKRTGEKVFLECVQDMDHENMFWYRQDPGLGLRLIYFSYDVKMKEKGDIPEGYSVSREKKERFSLILESASTNQTSMYLCASSIVGQINEQFFGPGTRLTVL.

The chain is built from TRBV6-1 and TRBJ2-1, with a tentative D call TRBD2 (6 bases). The CDR3 runs 13 residues. V was clipped by 7 bases and J by 7 bases, with 14 bases between them. Germline V gene data show CDR1 as MNHNS and CDR2 as SASEGT. The CDR3: CASTAGWSNEQFF. Here the CDR3 DNA reads TGTGCCAGCACTGCGGGGTGGTCGAATGAGCAGTTCTTC.

This clone rates as medium-sized. The chain combines TRBV11-1 with TRBJ1-1; D is perhaps TRBD1 (5 bases). Germline CDR1 SGHAT, CDR2 FQDESV (reference sequence). V lost 7 bases to trimming and J lost 3 bases, with 18 bases between them. CDR3 length: 15 amino acids. The DNA for the CDR3 is TGTGCCAGCACCTTCAGCCGGGTAGGGGACACTGAAGCTTTCTTT. Protein: CASTFSRVGDTEAFF.

This clone was recorded once. The chain combines TRBV2 with TRBJ2-5; D possibly corresponds to TRBD2 (6 bases). The CDR3 runs 14 residues. Germline V gene data show CDR1 as SNHLY and CDR2 as FYNNEI. V was clipped by 5 bases and J by 5 bases, with 15 bases between them. In nucleotides, the CDR3 is TGTGCCAGCAGTTCCCGACTAGACCGGGAGACCCAGTACTTC. This translates into CASSSRLDRETQYF.

The genes are TRBV7-3 and TRBJ2-1; 7 positions agree with TRBD2. The CDR3 is made up of 16 amino acids. V was clipped by 1 base and J by 0 bases; unmatched bases: 3. Germline assignment: CDR1 SGHTA and CDR2 FQGTGA. For the CDR3, the DNA is TGTGCCAGCAGCTTAAGCGGGGGAGCCTCCTACAATGAGCAGTTCTTC. It specifies CASSLSGGASYNEQFF.

J is TRBJ2-3 and V is TRBV15, with TRBD2 identical over 7 bases. J lost 2 bases, V lost 3 bases, and 8 bases had no gene match. Germline V lookup: CDR1 LNHNV, CDR2 YYDKDF (reference sequence). CDR3 length equals 16 residues. In DNA, the CDR3 is TGTGCCACCAGCAGCGGAGACGAGCGGGACACAGATACGCAGTATTTT. This translates into CATSSGDERDTDTQYF. Using reference TRBV15 and TRBJ2-3 for the parts outside the CDR3, the full variable domain is DAMVIQNPRYQVTQFGKPVTLSCSQTLNHNVMYWYQQKSSQAPKLLFHYYDKDFNNEADTPDNFQSRRPNTSFCFLDIRSPGLGDTAMYLCATSSGDERDTDTQYFGPGTRLTVL.

By share of the sample, this clone is medium-sized. V gene TRBV5-5 combines with J gene TRBJ1-4; 8 bases fit TRBD1. Per germline, CDR1 SGHKS and CDR2 YYEKEE (reference sequence). Trimming took 2 bases from V and 1 from J; bases not matched to a gene: 7. This CDR3 has 17 amino acids. The CDR3 DNA is TGTGCCAGCAGCTTTTTTCTGGACAGGGAAACTAATGAAAAACTGTTTTTT. This translates into CASSFFLDRETNEKLFF.

There are a few counts of this clone. The chain carries TRBV6-5 and TRBJ1-2; 7 bases fit TRBD1. J lost 5 bases, V lost 2 bases, and 2 bases had no gene match. The germline gives CDR1 MNHEY, CDR2 SVGAGI. The CDR3 runs to 13 residues. The CDR3 spells CASSYGTVYGYTF. The CDR3 DNA sequence: TGTGCCAGCAGTTACGGGACAGTTTATGGCTACACCTTC.

In its sample, this clone was seen many times. The chain joins TRBV7-9 to TRBJ2-1, with D possibly being TRBD2 (6 bases). The V gene's germline CDR1 is SEHNR and CDR2 FQNEAQ (reference sequence). The length of the CDR3 is 15 residues. V was shortened by 5 bases and J by 2 bases, with 13 bases between the two germline ends. CDR3 amino acids: CASSPRGETYNEQFF. The CDR3 nucleotides are TGTGCCAGCAGCCCTCGCGGGGAGACCTACAATGAGCAGTTCTTC.

J is TRBJ2-7 and V is TRBV7-9; D is unresolved. CDR1 and CDR2 from the germline V gene are SEHNR and FQNEAQ (reference sequence). The CDR3 is 11 amino acids. V shed 5 bases and J shed 0 bases, with 2 bases lying between them. The CDR3 loop is CASSASYEQYF. As DNA, the CDR3 is TGTGCCAGCAGCGCCTCCTACGAGCAGTACTTC.

This sequence joins TRBV4-1 and TRBJ2-5, with TRBD2 matching over 11 bases. CDR1 is MGHRA and CDR2 is YSYEKL in the germline V gene. J lost 4 bases, V lost 7 bases, and 5 bases had no gene match. The CDR3 totals 14 residues. CDR3 in amino acids: CASTVLAGAETQYF. The CDR3 nucleotides read TGCGCCAGCACGGTACTAGCGGGGGCAGAGACCCAGTACTTC.

This clone was seen a handful of times. V gene TRBV19 combines with J gene TRBJ1-2; no clear D gene. The germline V gene has CDR1 LNHDA and CDR2 SQIVND (reference sequence). Trimming removed 5 bases at V and 0 bases at J, with 4 bases between. CDR3 length equals 12 residues. The CDR3 loop is CASSFSNYGYTF. CDR3 sequence (DNA): TGTGCCAGTAGTTTCTCTAACTATGGCTACACCTTC. The full variable domain, completed using reference TRBV19 and TRBJ1-2, is DGGITQSPKYLFRKEGQNVTLSCEQNLNHDAMYWYRQDPGQGLRLIYYSQIVNDFQKGDIAEGYSVSREKKESFPLTVTSAQKNPTAFYLCASSFSNYGYTFGSGTRLTVV.

Within the sample, this clone is medium-sized (0.01 to 0.1%). The chain employs TRBV27 and TRBJ2-1; D remains ambiguous. V was pared by 2 bases and J by 7 bases, with 12 bases between. Germline V gene lookup returns CDR1 MNHEY and CDR2 SMNVEV (reference sequence). The CDR3 sequence is 14 residues long. Here the CDR3 DNA reads TGTGCCAGCAGTTTACTTGGGTTTCGAAATGAGCAGTTCTTC. Encoded protein: CASSLLGFRNEQFF.

On this clone itself: A read error is likely here: a far larger clone is one base away. The sample has other DNA sequences that encode this CDR3 too. The rearrangement links TRBV6-6 to TRBJ2-7, with TRBD1 matching 8 bases. This CDR3 region has 14 residues. The germline CDR1 and CDR2 sequences are MNHNY and SVGAGI (reference sequence). The trim removed 2 bases at V and 1 base at J, leaving 1 base unmatched. The CDR3 sequence is CASSYGQGSYEQYF. CDR3 sequence (DNA): TGTGCCAGCAGTTACGGACAGGGATCCTACGAGCAGTACTTC.

This clone was detected only once. The chain links TRBV6-4 to TRBJ1-5, with D perhaps TRBD1 (5 bases). The CDR3 has 16 amino acids. Germline V gene data show CDR1 as MRHNA and CDR2 as SNTAGT. V shed 2 bases and J shed 2 bases, with 13 bases lying between them. This chain's CDR3 is CASSDPTVRGNQPQHF. CDR3 DNA: TGTGCCAGCAGTGACCCGACAGTTAGGGGCAATCAGCCCCAGCATTTT.

V usage is TRBV4-3 and J usage is TRBJ1-1; 8 bases line up with TRBD1. The trim removed 0 bases at V and 4 bases at J, leaving 4 bases unmatched. This CDR3 spans 15 amino acids. The germline CDR1 and CDR2 sequences are LGHNA and YSLEER. The CDR3 nucleotides are TGCGCCAGCAGCCAAGATCAGCAGGGGGCCACTGAAGCTTTCTTT. Its translation is CASSQDQQGATEAFF.

This clone was detected only once. CDR3 residues: CASTKSETRVTDTQYF. The CDR3, as DNA: TGTGCCAGCACTAAGTCAGAGACAAGAGTCACAGATACGCAGTATTTT. The V call is TRBV7-9, the J call TRBJ2-3; D is uncertain. Germline V lookup: CDR1 SEHNR, CDR2 FQNEAQ (reference sequence). V was clipped by 7 bases and J by 2 bases, with 19 bases between them. The CDR3 totals 16 residues. Based on the CDR3 plus reference TRBV7-9 and TRBJ2-3, the full variable domain is DTGVSQNPRHKITKRGQNVTFRCDPISEHNRLYWYRQTLGQGPEFLTYFQNEAQLEKSRLLSDRFSAERPKGSFSTLEIQRTEQGDSAMYLCASTKSETRVTDTQYFGPGTRLTVL.

V and J are TRBV18 and TRBJ1-2; 7 positions agree with TRBD1. The CDR3 has 14 residues. With 2 bases clipped from V and 8 bases from J, the junction kept 8 bases outside the gene matches. CDR1 and CDR2 from the germline V gene are KGHSH and LQKENI. The CDR3 loop reads CASSPNRGEGGYTF. As DNA, the CDR3 is TGTGCCAGCTCACCAAACAGGGGAGAGGGAGGCTACACCTTC. Full variable domain (outside the CDR3, taken from reference TRBV18 and TRBJ1-2): NAGVMQNPRHLVRRRGQEARLRCSPMKGHSHVYWYRQLPEEGLKFMVYLQKENIIDESGMPKERFSAEFPKEGPSILRIQQVVRGDSAAYFCASSPNRGEGGYTFGSGTRLTVV.